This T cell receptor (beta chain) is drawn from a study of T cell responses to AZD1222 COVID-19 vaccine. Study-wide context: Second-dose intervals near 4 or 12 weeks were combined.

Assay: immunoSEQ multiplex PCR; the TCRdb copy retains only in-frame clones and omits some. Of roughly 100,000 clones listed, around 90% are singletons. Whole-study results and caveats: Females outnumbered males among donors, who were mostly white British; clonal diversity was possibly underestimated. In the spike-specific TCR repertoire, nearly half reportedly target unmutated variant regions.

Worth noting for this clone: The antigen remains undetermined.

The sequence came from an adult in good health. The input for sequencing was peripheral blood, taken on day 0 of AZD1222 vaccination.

CDR3 amino acids: CASSPLAGGRDEQFF. DNA for the CDR3: TGTGCCAGCTCACCTCTAGCGGGAGGGCGGGATGAGCAGTTCTTC. V and J are TRBV18 and TRBJ2-1; 12 bases agree with TRBD2. The CDR3 sequence is 15 residues long. J was trimmed by 8 bases and V by 3 bases; bases with no gene match: 5. Germline V gene lookup returns CDR1 KGHSH and CDR2 LQKENI.